This entry lists 8 T cell receptor beta chains sequenced from one sample in a study of T-cell memory formation after mild COVID-19. TCRdb itself ran the 5' RACE reads through MiXCR, one entry per CDR3 protein. The table has 92,000 or so distinct CDR3 sequences, approximately 16% seen once. Source material: PBMCs or a T cell subset sorted from them (not recorded which). The receptors were sampled from a man in his late teens or twenties who had mild COVID-19 (a few samples of this study predate the infection). Cell type and time point are not known.

This clonotype showed up just a few times. The chain uses TRBV4-2 and TRBJ2-3, with 10 bases lining up with TRBD2. There are 17 residues in the CDR3. Trimming cost V 0 bases and J 6 bases; bases outside gene matches: 9. Looked up from germline, CDR1 is LGHNA and CDR2 is YNFKEQ. DNA of the CDR3: TGTGCCAGCAGCCAAGAGAACCTAGCGGGGGACTTCGATACGCAGTATTTT. Protein sequence: CASSQENLAGDFDTQYF.

Ten or more counts support this clonotype. CDR3 coding DNA: TGTGCCAGCAGCCAGGGCCCCTCAAGCGGCAATGAGCAGTTCTTC. As protein: CASSQGPSSGNEQFF. The chain has TRBV5-5 and TRBJ2-1; D could derive from TRBD1 or TRBD2 (5 bases each). The CDR3 is 15 residues long. V was cut by 4 bases and J by 6 bases, with 17 bases left in between. Germline assignment: CDR1 SGHKS and CDR2 YYEKEE (reference sequence).

This clonotype appeared a few times. The chain couples TRBV4-3 to TRBJ2-7; D is ambiguous. The germline V and J ends were trimmed by 0 bases and 3 bases, with 9 bases remaining between them. The V gene's germline CDR1 is LGHNA and CDR2 YSLEER. This CDR3 region has 14 residues. Written as DNA, the CDR3 is TGCGCCAGCAGCCAAGATTCGGATAGCTACGAGCAGTACTTC. This gives the protein CASSQDSDSYEQYF.

This clonotype has a handful of counts. The rearrangement joins TRBV11-2 to TRBJ2-1; the D gene is possibly TRBD2 (7 bases). Germline CDR1 SGHAT, CDR2 FQNNGV. The CDR3 length is 16 residues. The V end was cut by 5 bases, the J end by 4 bases, with 18 bases between. CDR3: CASSLQGRGWYNEQFF. DNA of the CDR3: TGTGCCAGCAGCCTCCAGGGGAGGGGTTGGTACAATGAGCAGTTCTTC. Full variable domain (rest looked up from reference TRBV11-2 and TRBJ2-1): EAGVAQSPRYKIIEKRQSVAFWCNPISGHATLYWYQQILGQGPKLLIQFQNNGVVDDSQLPKDRFSAERLKGVDSTLKIQPAKLEDSAVYLCASSLQGRGWYNEQFFGPGTRLTVL.

This clonotype has more than one count but fewer than ten. The chain recombines TRBV6-5 with TRBJ2-7; 9 nucleotides match TRBD2. CDR1 is MNHEY, CDR2 SVGAGI, per germline. The CDR3 covers 14 residues. J gave up 4 bases and V 10 bases, and 11 bases lay outside the gene matches. The CDR3 sequence: CAIRLAECLYEQYV. The DNA of the CDR3 is TGTGCCATCAGACTAGCGGAGTGTCTTTACGAGCAGTACGTC.

The genes are TRBV7-6 and TRBJ2-5, with D tentatively TRBD2 (5 bases). V lost 4 bases to trimming and J lost 5 bases, with 11 bases between them. This CDR3 has 13 amino acids. Germline values: CDR1 SGHVS, CDR2 FNYEAQ. The CDR3 loop is CASSSHRRETQYF. CDR3 nucleotide sequence: TGTGCCAGCAGCTCTCACCGGAGGGAGACCCAGTACTTC.

This clonotype was seen more than once but under ten times. The chain has TRBV6-1 and TRBJ2-7; the D gene could be TRBD1 or TRBD2 (6 bases each). Trimming left V 2 bases short and J 1 base short, with 18 bases between. CDR3 length: 17 amino acids. The germline CDR1 and CDR2 sequences are MNHNS and SASEGT. In DNA form, the CDR3 reads TGTGCCAGCAGTGAACGCCCCGGAGGGGGAGCATCCTACGAGCAGTACGTC. As protein: CASSERPGGGASYEQYV.

This clonotype has only a few counts. The chain carries TRBV27 and TRBJ2-7; TRBD1 matches at 7 bases. Germline V lookup: CDR1 MNHEY, CDR2 SMNVEV (reference sequence). The CDR3 consists of 14 residues. V dropped 3 bases and J dropped 3; count of bases not matched to a gene: 5. Here the CDR3 DNA reads TGTGCCAGCAGTTTTTCGCAGGGGGACTACGAGCAGTACTTC. Protein product: CASSFSQGDYEQYF.